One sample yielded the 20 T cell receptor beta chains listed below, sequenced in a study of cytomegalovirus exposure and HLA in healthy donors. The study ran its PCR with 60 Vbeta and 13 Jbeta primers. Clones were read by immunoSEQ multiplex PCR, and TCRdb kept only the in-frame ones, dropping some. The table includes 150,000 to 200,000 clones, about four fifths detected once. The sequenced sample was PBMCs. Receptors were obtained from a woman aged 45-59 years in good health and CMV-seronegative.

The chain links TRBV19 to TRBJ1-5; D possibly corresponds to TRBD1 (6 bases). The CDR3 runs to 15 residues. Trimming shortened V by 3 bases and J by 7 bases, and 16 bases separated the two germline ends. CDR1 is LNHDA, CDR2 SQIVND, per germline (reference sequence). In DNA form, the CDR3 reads TGTGCCAGTAGTATTCGGGGGGCGCTGGGCCAGCCCCAGCATTTT. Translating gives CASSIRGALGQPQHF.

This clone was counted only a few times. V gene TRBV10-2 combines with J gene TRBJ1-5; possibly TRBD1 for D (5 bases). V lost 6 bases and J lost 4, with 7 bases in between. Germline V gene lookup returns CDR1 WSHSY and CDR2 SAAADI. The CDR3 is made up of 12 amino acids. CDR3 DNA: TGCGCCAGCAGCGACAGTAATCAGCCCCAGCATTTT. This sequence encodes CASSDSNQPQHF.

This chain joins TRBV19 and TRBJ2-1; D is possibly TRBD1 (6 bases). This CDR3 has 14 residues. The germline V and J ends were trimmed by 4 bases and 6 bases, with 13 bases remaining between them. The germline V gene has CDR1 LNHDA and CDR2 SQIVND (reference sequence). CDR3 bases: TGTGCCAGTAGTAGTCGACAGGTCGCCAATGAGCAGTTCTTC. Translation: CASSSRQVANEQFF.

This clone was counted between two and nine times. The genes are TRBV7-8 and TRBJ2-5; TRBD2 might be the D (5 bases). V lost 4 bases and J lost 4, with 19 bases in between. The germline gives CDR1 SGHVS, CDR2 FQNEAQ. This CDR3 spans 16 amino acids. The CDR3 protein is CASSSRRVLGRETQYF. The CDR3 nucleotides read TGTGCCAGCAGCTCCCGACGGGTACTAGGAAGAGAGACCCAGTACTTC.

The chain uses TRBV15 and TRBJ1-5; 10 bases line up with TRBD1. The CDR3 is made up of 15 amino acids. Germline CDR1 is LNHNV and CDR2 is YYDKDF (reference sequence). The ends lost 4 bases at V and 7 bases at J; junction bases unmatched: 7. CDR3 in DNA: TGTGCCACCAGCAAAGAGGACAGGGGGGTGCAGCCCCAGCATTTT. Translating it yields CATSKEDRGVQPQHF.

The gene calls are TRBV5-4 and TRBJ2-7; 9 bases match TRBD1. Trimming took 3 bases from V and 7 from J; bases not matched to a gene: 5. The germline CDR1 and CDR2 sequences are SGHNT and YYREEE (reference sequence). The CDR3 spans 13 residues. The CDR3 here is CASSSQGAYEQYF. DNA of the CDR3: TGTGCCAGCAGCTCACAGGGGGCGTATGAGCAGTACTTC.

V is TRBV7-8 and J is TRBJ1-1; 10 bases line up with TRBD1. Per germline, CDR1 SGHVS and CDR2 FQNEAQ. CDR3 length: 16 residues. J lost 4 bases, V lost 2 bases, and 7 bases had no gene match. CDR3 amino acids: CASSLLPGQGSTEAFF. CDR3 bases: TGTGCCAGCAGCTTACTGCCGGGACAGGGGTCCACTGAAGCTTTCTTT.

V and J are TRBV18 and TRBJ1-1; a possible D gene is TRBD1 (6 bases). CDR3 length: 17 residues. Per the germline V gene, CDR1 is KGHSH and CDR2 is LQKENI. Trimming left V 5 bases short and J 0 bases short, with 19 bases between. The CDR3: CASSSVGGGGVNTEAFF. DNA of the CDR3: TGTGCCAGCTCATCCGTCGGCGGAGGGGGGGTGAACACTGAAGCTTTCTTT. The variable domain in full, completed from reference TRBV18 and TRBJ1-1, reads NAGVMQNPRHLVRRRGQEARLRCSPMKGHSHVYWYRQLPEEGLKFMVYLQKENIIDESGMPKERFSAEFPKEGPSILRIQQVVRGDSAAYFCASSSVGGGGVNTEAFFGQGTRLTVV.

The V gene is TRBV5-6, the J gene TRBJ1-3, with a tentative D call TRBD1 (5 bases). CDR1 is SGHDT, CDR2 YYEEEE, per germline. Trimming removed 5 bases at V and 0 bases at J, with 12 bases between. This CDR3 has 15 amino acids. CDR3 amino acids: CASSSDTISGNTIYF. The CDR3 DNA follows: TGTGCCAGCAGTTCGGACACCATCTCTGGAAACACCATATATTTT.

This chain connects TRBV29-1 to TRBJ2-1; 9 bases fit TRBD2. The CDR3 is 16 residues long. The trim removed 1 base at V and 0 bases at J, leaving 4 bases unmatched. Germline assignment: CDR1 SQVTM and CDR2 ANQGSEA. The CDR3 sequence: CSVEASGISSYNEQFF. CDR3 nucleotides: TGCAGCGTTGAAGCTAGCGGGATAAGCTCCTACAATGAGCAGTTCTTC.

CDR3 residues: CASRIQESTNEKLFF. DNA for the CDR3: TGTGCCAGTAGGATCCAGGAATCGACTAATGAAAAACTGTTTTTT. V gene TRBV19 combines with J gene TRBJ1-4; D ambiguous. Germline CDR1 is LNHDA and CDR2 is SQIVND (reference sequence). There are 15 residues in the CDR3. V was shortened by 6 bases and J by 2 bases, with 13 bases between the two germline ends.

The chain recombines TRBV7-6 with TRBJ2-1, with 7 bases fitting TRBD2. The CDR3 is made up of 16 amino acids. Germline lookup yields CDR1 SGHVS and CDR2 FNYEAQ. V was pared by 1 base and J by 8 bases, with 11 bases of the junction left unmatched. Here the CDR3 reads CASSLGFSSGVYEQFF. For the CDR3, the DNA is TGTGCCAGCAGCTTAGGTTTCTCTAGCGGAGTCTATGAGCAGTTCTTC.

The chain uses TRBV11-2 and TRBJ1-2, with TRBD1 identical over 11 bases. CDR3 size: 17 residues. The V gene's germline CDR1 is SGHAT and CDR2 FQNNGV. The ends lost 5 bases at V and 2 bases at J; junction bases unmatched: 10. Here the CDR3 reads CASSGRDRGWDNYGYTF. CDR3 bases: TGTGCCAGCAGCGGCCGGGACAGGGGGTGGGACAACTATGGCTACACCTTC. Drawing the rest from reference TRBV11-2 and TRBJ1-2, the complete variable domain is EAGVAQSPRYKIIEKRQSVAFWCNPISGHATLYWYQQILGQGPKLLIQFQNNGVVDDSQLPKDRFSAERLKGVDSTLKIQPAKLEDSAVYLCASSGRDRGWDNYGYTFGSGTRLTVV.

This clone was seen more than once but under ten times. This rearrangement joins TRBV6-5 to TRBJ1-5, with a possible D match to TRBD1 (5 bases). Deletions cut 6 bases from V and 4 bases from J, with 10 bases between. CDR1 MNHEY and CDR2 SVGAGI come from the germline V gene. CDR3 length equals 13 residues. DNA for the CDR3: TGTGCCAGCAGCTGGCAGGGTAATCAGCCCCAGCATTTT. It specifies CASSWQGNQPQHF.

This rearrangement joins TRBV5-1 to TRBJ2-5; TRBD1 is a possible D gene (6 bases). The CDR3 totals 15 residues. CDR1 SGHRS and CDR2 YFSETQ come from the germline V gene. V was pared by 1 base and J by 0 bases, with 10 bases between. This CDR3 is CASSLLGANQETQYF. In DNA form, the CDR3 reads TGCGCCAGCAGCTTGTTGGGGGCGAACCAAGAGACCCAGTACTTC.

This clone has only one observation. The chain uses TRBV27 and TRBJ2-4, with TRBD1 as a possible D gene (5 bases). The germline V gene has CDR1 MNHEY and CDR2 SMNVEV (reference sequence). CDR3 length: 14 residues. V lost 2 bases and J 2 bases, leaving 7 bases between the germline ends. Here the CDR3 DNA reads TGTGCCAGCAGTTTAGCAGGGACCAAAAACATTCAGTACTTC. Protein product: CASSLAGTKNIQYF.

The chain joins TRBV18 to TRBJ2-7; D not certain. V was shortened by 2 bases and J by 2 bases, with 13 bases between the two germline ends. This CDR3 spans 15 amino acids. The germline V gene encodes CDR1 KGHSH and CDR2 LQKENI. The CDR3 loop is CASSPSSLATYEQYF. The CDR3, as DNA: TGTGCCAGCTCACCATCGTCCCTGGCAACCTACGAGCAGTACTTC.

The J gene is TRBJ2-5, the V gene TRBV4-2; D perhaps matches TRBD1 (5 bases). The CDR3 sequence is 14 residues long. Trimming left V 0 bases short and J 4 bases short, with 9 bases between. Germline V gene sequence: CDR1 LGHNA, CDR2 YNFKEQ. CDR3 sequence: CASSQDAQGETQYF. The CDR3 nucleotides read TGTGCCAGCAGCCAAGATGCCCAGGGAGAGACCCAGTACTTC.

CDR3 sequence reads: CASSLRDEQFF. The CDR3 nucleotides read TGTGCCAGCAGCTTACGAGATGAGCAGTTCTTC. This rearrangement joins TRBV5-4 to TRBJ2-1; D not certain. Germline V gives CDR1 SGHNT, CDR2 YYREEE (reference sequence). The length of the CDR3 is 11 residues. V lost 2 bases and J lost 8, with 5 bases in between. Full variable domain (outside the CDR3, taken from reference TRBV5-4 and TRBJ2-1): ETGVTQSPTHLIKTRGQQVTLRCSSQSGHNTVSWYQQALGQGPQFIFQYYREEENGRGNFPPRFSGLQFPNYSSELNVNALELDDSALYLCASSLRDEQFFGPGTRLTVL.

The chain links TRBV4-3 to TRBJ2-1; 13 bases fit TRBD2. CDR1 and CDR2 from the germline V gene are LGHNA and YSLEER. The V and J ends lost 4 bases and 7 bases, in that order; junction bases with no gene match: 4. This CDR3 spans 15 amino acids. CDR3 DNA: TGCGCCAGCAGCCTGGGGACTAGCGGGGTGAATGAGCAGTTCTTC. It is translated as CASSLGTSGVNEQFF.